This passage covers 30 T cell receptor beta chains from one sample sequenced in a study of T cells in Graves' hyperthyroidism and ophthalmopathy. Template material for amplifying TCR beta CDR3 regions consisted of RNA transcripts. During a first-round RT-PCR of the TCR CDR3, the HTBI primer set was used. TCRdb recomputed calls from the multiplex PCR reads with MiXCR, one row per CDR3 protein. This sample has approximately 610,000 distinct CDR3 sequences, with about 14% found just once. The sequenced material came from blood. The receptors were gathered from a woman aged 40 to 50 with Graves' ophthalmopathy.

Ten or more counts support this clonotype. This chain uses TRBV11-2 with TRBJ2-7; TRBD2 matches 10 bases. The CDR3 sequence is 15 residues long. CDR1 and CDR2 from the germline V gene are SGHAT and FQNNGV. V trimming: 4 bases; J trimming: 0 bases; junction bases outside the gene matches: 3. CDR3: CASSSGLADSYEQYF. The CDR3 nucleotides read TGTGCCAGCAGCTCAGGACTAGCGGACTCCTACGAGCAGTACTTC.

Ten or more counts support this clonotype. The chain combines TRBV20-1 with TRBJ1-2, with TRBD1 identical over 11 bases. After removal of 5 bases from V and 2 bases from J, the junction contained 7 bases not matched to a gene. From germline, CDR1 is DFQATT and CDR2 SNEGSKA (reference sequence). The CDR3 totals 15 residues. This chain's CDR3 is CSADLGDRGNYGYTF. The CDR3 DNA reads as TGCAGTGCTGACCTCGGGGACAGGGGGAACTATGGCTACACCTTC.

The CDR3: CASSHPGTGAVPSPLHF. In DNA, the CDR3 is TGCGCCAGCAGCCACCCAGGGACAGGGGCCGTCCCTTCACCCCTCCACTTT. V and J are TRBV4-1 and TRBJ1-6; 10 bases line up with TRBD1. Unmatched junction bases numbered 11, after V lost 3 bases and J lost 9 bases. Per the germline V gene, CDR1 is MGHRA and CDR2 is YSYEKL. The CDR3 extends over 17 amino acids.

This clonotype has ten or more counts. This chain links TRBV13 with TRBJ1-1; D is unclear. Germline CDR1 reads PRHDT; CDR2 reads FYEKMQ (reference sequence). The CDR3 runs to 15 residues. V shed 5 bases and J shed 3 bases, with 16 bases lying between them. DNA of the CDR3: TGTGCCAGCAGCCGACGGGCTCTAAGTGACACTGAAGCTTTCTTT. Translation gives CASSRRALSDTEAFF.

This clonotype has ten or more counts. In nucleotides, the CDR3 is TGTGCCAGCAGCTTAGGGCCCGTCCGGCAGGGGGGAAAAAAGACCCAGTACTTC. Its protein is CASSLGPVRQGGKKTQYF. This sequence joins TRBV7-9 and TRBJ2-5; weak D call: TRBD1 (7 bases). Looked up from germline, CDR1 is SEHNR and CDR2 is FQNEAQ (reference sequence). Trimming pared 1 base from V and 6 bases from J, leaving 24 bases between. The CDR3 runs 18 residues.

This clonotype was recorded at least ten times. This chain joins TRBV7-8 and TRBJ2-7; 8 bases fit TRBD1. The CDR3 is 16 amino acids. Germline CDR1 and CDR2: SGHVS and FQNEAQ. The V gene end was trimmed by 0 bases and the J gene end by 2 bases; junction bases not matched to a gene: 6. DNA for the CDR3: TGTGCCAGCAGCTTAGCGAGGGGACAGGAAACCTACGAGCAGTACTTC. Translation: CASSLARGQETYEQYF. The complete variable domain, with remaining parts taken from reference TRBV7-8 and TRBJ2-7, reads GAGVSQSPRYKVAKRGQDVALRCDPISGHVSLFWYQQALGQGPEFLTYFQNEAQLDKSGLPSDRFFAERPEGSVSTLKIQRTQQEDSAVYLCASSLARGQETYEQYFGPGTRLTVT.

This clonotype was detected many times. The rearrangement links TRBV19 to TRBJ2-2; D is unclear. The length of the CDR3 is 11 residues. V was pared by 3 bases and J by 8 bases, with 4 bases between. The germline V gene encodes CDR1 LNHDA and CDR2 SQIVND (reference sequence). CDR3 amino acids: CASSIGGELFF. The CDR3 DNA reads TGTGCCAGTAGTATCGGGGGGGAGCTGTTTTTT.

This clonotype was detected a few times. V is TRBV6-2 or TRBV6-3 and J is TRBJ1-3; weak D call: TRBD1 (5 bases). The ends were cut back, 0 bases at V and 0 bases at J, with 9 bases in the middle. CDR1 and CDR2 (germline): MNHEY, SVGEGT. The CDR3 has 16 residues. The CDR3, as DNA: TGTGCCAGCAGTTACTCGGGGGACCGCTCTGGAAACACCATATATTTT. Translation: CASSYSGDRSGNTIYF.

This clonotype has more than one count but fewer than ten. The chain couples TRBV5-1 to TRBJ2-2, with D unresolved. This CDR3 has 17 amino acids. Looked up from germline, CDR1 is SGHRS and CDR2 is YFSETQ. The V end lost 0 bases, the J end lost 4 bases, and 16 bases lay between the germline ends. CDR3 nucleotide sequence: TGCGCCAGCAGCTTGGTTGGTGGTAGCTGGAGCACCGGGGAGCTGTTTTTT. Protein sequence: CASSLVGGSWSTGELFF.

This clonotype was seen many times. The chain joins TRBV25-1 to TRBJ2-7; tentatively, D is TRBD2 (6 bases). V dropped 3 bases and J dropped 0 bases, with 9 bases sitting between them. The CDR3 spans 14 residues. CDR1 MGHDK and CDR2 SYGVNS come from the germline V gene. CDR3 protein: CASSDQRASYEQYF. DNA of the CDR3: TGTGCCAGCAGTGACCAGCGGGCCTCCTACGAGCAGTACTTC.

This clonotype was detected ten times or more. The chain recombines TRBV7-9 with TRBJ1-5; D is ambiguous. The CDR3 consists of 12 residues. Germline CDR1 reads SEHNR; CDR2 reads FQNEAQ (reference sequence). V lost 9 bases and J lost 2, with 8 bases in between. CDR3: CASGVGNQPQHF. The CDR3 bases are TGTGCCAGTGGGGTGGGCAATCAGCCCCAGCATTTT.

This clonotype was picked up many times. The chain joins TRBV29-1 to TRBJ2-5; TRBD1 aligns across 9 bases. Germline assignment: CDR1 SQVTM and CDR2 ANQGSEA. The CDR3 is 13 amino acids. V lost 7 bases, J lost 3 bases, and 6 bases stayed unmatched. The CDR3 sequence: CSALDRGKETQYF. The DNA for the CDR3 is TGCAGCGCACTGGACAGGGGTAAAGAGACCCAGTACTTC.

In this sample, this clonotype turned up many times. The J gene is TRBJ1-2, the V gene TRBV2; D not resolved. V was clipped by 3 bases and J by 4 bases, with 6 bases between them. The CDR3 loop spans 12 amino acids. Germline V gives CDR1 SNHLY, CDR2 FYNNEI. The CDR3 DNA follows: TGTGCCAGCAGTGATGAGGTCTATGGCTACACCTTC. Encoded protein: CASSDEVYGYTF.

This clonotype was recorded at least ten times. The chain uses TRBV24-1 and TRBJ2-5; 7 bases match TRBD2. CDR3 length: 17 residues. Looked up from germline, CDR1 is KGHDR and CDR2 is SFDVKD. With 4 bases clipped from V and 1 base from J, the junction kept 11 bases outside the gene matches. Here the CDR3 DNA reads TGTGCCACCAGTGACCCATCCGGTACTAGCGCCCAAGAGACCCAGTACTTC. Its translation is CATSDPSGTSAQETQYF.

This clonotype was observed at least ten times. The chain couples TRBV10-3 to TRBJ1-2; the match to TRBD1 covers 7 bases. With 11 bases clipped from V and 4 bases from J, the junction kept 10 bases outside the gene matches. Germline CDR1 is ENHRY and CDR2 is SYGVKD. This CDR3 contains 13 residues. The CDR3 here is CAAQQGTLYGYTF. CDR3 sequence (DNA): TGTGCCGCTCAACAGGGGACCCTCTATGGCTACACCTTC.

This clonotype has just a few counts. The chain is built from TRBV19 and TRBJ1-2; TRBD1 might be the D (6 bases). V lost 10 bases to trimming and J lost 2 bases, with 23 bases between them. CDR1 is LNHDA and CDR2 is SQIVND in the germline V gene (reference sequence). CDR3 size: 16 residues. The CDR3 here is CATRRGGQGLNYGYTF. For the CDR3, the DNA is TGTGCCACTCGCCGGGGGGGCCAAGGGCTCAACTATGGCTACACCTTC.

The rearrangement links TRBV2 to TRBJ2-5; TRBD1 or TRBD2 may be the D gene (6 bases each). Germline CDR1 is SNHLY and CDR2 is FYNNEI. The CDR3 runs 15 residues. Between the trimmed V and J ends, which lost 3 bases and 3 bases, there was a span of 14 bases. In DNA form, the CDR3 reads TGTGCCAGCAGTGAGGGGGCGGGAAGGGAAGAGACCCAGTACTTC. Protein: CASSEGAGREETQYF.

In this sample, this clonotype turned up many times. The chain has TRBV28 and TRBJ1-1; TRBD1 matches at 7 bases. The CDR3 extends over 14 amino acids. The germline V gene has CDR1 MDHEN and CDR2 SYDVKM. V was pared by 6 bases and J by 3 bases, with 7 bases of the junction left unmatched. The CDR3 region is CASRMGGTDTEAFF. The DNA for the CDR3 is TGTGCCAGCAGAATGGGTGGGACAGACACTGAAGCTTTCTTT. Together with reference TRBV28 and TRBJ1-1, the CDR3 gives the full variable domain: DVKVTQSSRYLVKRTGEKVFLECVQDMDHENMFWYRQDPGLGLRLIYFSYDVKMKEKGDIPEGYSVSREKKERFSLILESASTNQTSMYLCASRMGGTDTEAFFGQGTRLTVV.

This clonotype was recorded many times. The gene calls are TRBV20-1 and TRBJ2-5; the D is unclear. CDR3 size: 13 residues. Germline assignment: CDR1 DFQATT and CDR2 SNEGSKA (reference sequence). V dropped 6 bases and J dropped 3 bases, with 14 bases sitting between them. The CDR3 DNA is TGCAGTGCCCTAGAAACGGATAAAGAGACCCAGTACTTC. It yields the protein CSALETDKETQYF.

This clonotype was recorded at least ten times. The V and J genes are TRBV6-5 and TRBJ2-7; TRBD2 is a possible D gene (5 bases). V shed 2 bases and J shed 3 bases, with 11 bases lying between them. From germline, CDR1 is MNHEY and CDR2 SVGAGI. This CDR3 spans 14 amino acids. The CDR3 protein is CASSYGVGGYEQYF. The DNA for the CDR3 is TGTGCCAGCAGTTACGGAGTCGGAGGCTACGAGCAGTACTTC.

This clonotype has a count of ten or more. The chain joins TRBV6-2 or TRBV6-3 to TRBJ2-7; 9 bases are a match to TRBD2. V trimming: 4 bases; J trimming: 2 bases; junction bases outside the gene matches: 6. Per the germline V gene, CDR1 is MNHEY and CDR2 is SVGEGT. There are 15 residues in the CDR3. CDR3 loop: CASSSRLAAPYEQYF. Here the CDR3 DNA reads TGTGCCAGCAGTTCCCGACTAGCGGCCCCCTACGAGCAGTACTTC.

This clonotype has a count of ten or more. This rearrangement joins TRBV6-5 to TRBJ2-7, with D unresolved. V was trimmed by 0 bases and J by 2 bases, leaving 17 bases between them. The CDR3 is made up of 17 amino acids. The germline gives CDR1 MNHEY, CDR2 SVGAGI. CDR3 in amino acids: CASSYSAWGGETYEQYF. CDR3 bases: TGTGCCAGCAGTTACTCCGCTTGGGGTGGGGAAACCTACGAGCAGTACTTC.

This clonotype was seen ten or more times. The rearrangement uses TRBV7-3 and TRBJ2-2; no firm D call. Trimming shortened V by 1 base and J by 4 bases, and 4 bases separated the two germline ends. This CDR3 is 13 amino acids long. The germline V gene encodes CDR1 SGHTA and CDR2 FQGTGA. For the CDR3, the DNA is TGTGCCAGCAGCTTAATTGCCACCGGGGAGCTGTTTTTT. As protein: CASSLIATGELFF.

There are many counts of this clonotype. The gene calls are TRBV6-1 and TRBJ2-7; 9 positions agree with TRBD1. This CDR3 comprises 14 residues. Unmatched junction bases numbered 2, after V lost 2 bases and J lost 3 bases. The germline gives CDR1 MNHNS, CDR2 SASEGT. This chain's CDR3 is CASSESDRGYEQYF. The CDR3 DNA reads TGTGCCAGCAGTGAATCGGACAGGGGCTACGAGCAGTACTTC.

This clonotype was seen repeatedly, ten times or more. The V and J genes are TRBV15 and TRBJ1-2; 11 bases align to TRBD1. This CDR3 is built from 14 residues. Germline CDR1 and CDR2: LNHNV and YYDKDF (reference sequence). V lost 2 bases and J lost 14; bases outside the gene matches: 10. The chain's CDR3 is CATSRPNLDRGRTF. As DNA, the CDR3 is TGTGCCACCAGCAGACCTAATCTGGACAGGGGGCGAACCTTC.

This clonotype has at least ten counts. The rearrangement uses TRBV6-2 or TRBV6-3 and TRBJ2-7, with TRBD1 matching over 11 bases. Germline values: CDR1 MNHEY, CDR2 SVGEGT. The trim removed 6 bases at V and 7 bases at J, leaving 5 bases unmatched. CDR3 length equals 13 residues. Here the CDR3 DNA reads TGTGCCAGCAGCCTGGACAGGGGGCTGGAGCAGTACTTC. Translation gives CASSLDRGLEQYF.

This clonotype showed up many times. The chain recombines TRBV7-9 with TRBJ1-2; TRBD1 agrees at 11 bases. The germline V gene encodes CDR1 SEHNR and CDR2 FQNEAQ (reference sequence). Losses at the gene ends were 2 bases for V and 8 bases for J; bases not matched to a gene: 7. The length of the CDR3 is 15 residues. CDR3 sequence reads: CASSLLGQGADGYTF. For the CDR3, the DNA is TGTGCCAGCAGCTTACTCGGACAGGGGGCGGACGGCTACACCTTC.

This clonotype was observed a handful of times. V is TRBV7-2 and J is TRBJ1-5; 9 nucleotides match TRBD1. CDR3 length equals 14 residues. Trimming removed 0 bases from V and 9 bases from J; junction bases left unmatched: 3. Germline V lookup: CDR1 SGHTA, CDR2 FQGNSA. The CDR3 here is CASSLADRGRPQHF. As DNA, the CDR3 is TGTGCCAGCAGCTTAGCCGACAGGGGGAGGCCCCAGCATTTT.

This clonotype was found a few times. V usage is TRBV29-1 and J usage is TRBJ1-2; tentative D call: TRBD1 (6 bases). Trimming left V 2 bases short and J 4 bases short, with 14 bases between. This CDR3 is built from 14 residues. Germline V gene data show CDR1 as SQVTM and CDR2 as ANQGSEA. The CDR3 sequence: CSVESNRAPYGYTF. The CDR3 DNA reads TGCAGCGTTGAAAGTAACAGGGCACCCTATGGCTACACCTTC.

Many counts were recorded for this clonotype. This sequence joins TRBV24-1 and TRBJ2-7; D call uncertain. The germline V gene encodes CDR1 KGHDR and CDR2 SFDVKD. The CDR3 consists of 11 residues. The V end was cut by 6 bases, the J end by 3 bases, with 5 bases between. The CDR3 DNA reads as TGTGCCACCAGTACGGGCTACGAGCAGTACTTC. Translating it yields CATSTGYEQYF.